Presented here are 27 T cell receptor beta chains from one specimen sequenced in a study of blood T cell repertoires in COVID-19. The protocol was immunoSEQ multiplex PCR, while the TCRdb copy is restricted to in-frame clones and leaves out a portion. The sample has some 130,000 clones, nearly 70% seen once. Material: peripheral blood. The receptors were sampled from a woman in her seventies with acute or convalescent COVID-19.

The rearrangement joins TRBV10-3 to TRBJ1-2; 7 positions agree with TRBD1. The germline V gene encodes CDR1 ENHRY and CDR2 SYGVKD. This CDR3 region has 14 residues. The J segment lost 4 bases and the V segment lost 6 bases, leaving 8 bases of the junction unmatched. CDR3 in DNA: TGTGCCATCAGAACCGGACAGGTGGGCTATGGCTACACCTTC. Residues: CAIRTGQVGYGYTF.

The chain employs TRBV19 and TRBJ2-7; TRBD1 is a possible D gene (6 bases). This CDR3 is 12 amino acids long. V shed 2 bases and J shed 6 bases, with 8 bases lying between them. Germline V lookup: CDR1 LNHDA, CDR2 SQIVND (reference sequence). CDR3 nucleotides: TGTGCCAGTAGTATACAGGGGTCCGAGCAGTACTTC. Translation gives CASSIQGSEQYF. Filled out from reference TRBV19 and TRBJ2-7, the complete variable domain reads DGGITQSPKYLFRKEGQNVTLSCEQNLNHDAMYWYRQDPGQGLRLIYYSQIVNDFQKGDIAEGYSVSREKKESFPLTVTSAQKNPTAFYLCASSIQGSEQYFGPGTRLTVT.

V usage is TRBV19 and J usage is TRBJ1-5; 10 nucleotides align to TRBD1. The CDR3 length is 16 residues. The V segment lost 6 bases and the J segment 0 bases; nucleotides outside the gene matches: 5. Germline V gene sequence: CDR1 LNHDA, CDR2 SQIVND (reference sequence). The CDR3 protein is CASRRQGALSNQPQHF. The DNA for the CDR3 is TGTGCCAGTAGGCGACAGGGGGCCCTTAGCAATCAGCCCCAGCATTTT.

This chain uses TRBV6-2 or TRBV6-3 with TRBJ1-2; D is ambiguous. Trimming took 0 bases from V and 0 from J, leaving 8 bases between them. This CDR3 is 15 amino acids long. CDR1 is MNHEY, CDR2 SVGEGT, per germline. CDR3 residues: CASSYSVTTNYGYTF. Here the CDR3 DNA reads TGTGCCAGCAGTTACTCGGTGACAACTAACTATGGCTACACCTTC.

Written as DNA, the CDR3 is TGTGCCAGCACCCCTTCCCGACAGGAAAACACTGAAGCTTTCTTT. Translation: CASTPSRQENTEAFF. This sequence joins TRBV7-9 and TRBJ1-1; D perhaps matches TRBD1 (6 bases). Germline assignment: CDR1 SEHNR and CDR2 FQNEAQ (reference sequence). There are 15 residues in the CDR3. V lost 7 bases, J lost 2 bases, and 17 bases lay in between.

This chain connects TRBV6-5 to TRBJ1-4; the match to TRBD1 covers 9 bases. The CDR3 is made up of 14 amino acids. Germline CDR1 reads MNHEY; CDR2 reads SVGAGI. Trimming took 6 bases from V and 7 from J; bases not matched to a gene: 6. CDR3 DNA: TGTGCCAGCAGCTACAGGGGGCGGGTTGAAAAACTGTTTTTT. It specifies CASSYRGRVEKLFF.

The J gene is TRBJ1-4, the V gene TRBV10-3; TRBD1 agrees at 12 bases. From germline, CDR1 is ENHRY and CDR2 SYGVKD. CDR3 length equals 14 residues. The V and J ends lost 5 bases and 12 bases, in that order; junction bases with no gene match: 7. The CDR3 region has the DNA TGTGCCATCAGTTCCGGGACAGGGGGCATGGAACTGTTTTTT. Translated: CAISSGTGGMELFF.

This clone was seen only a few times. This rearrangement joins TRBV12-3 or TRBV12-4 to TRBJ2-1; D is uncertain. This CDR3 region has 11 residues. The V end lost 3 bases, the J end lost 7 bases, and 4 bases lay between the germline ends. The CDR3 DNA follows: TGTGCCAGCAGTTTCAGGAATGAGCAGTTCTTC. Protein sequence: CASSFRNEQFF.

The chain is built from TRBV6-2 or TRBV6-3 and TRBJ1-5, with 7 positions matching TRBD1. Germline CDR1 is MNHEY and CDR2 is SVGEGT. With 0 bases clipped from V and 0 bases from J, the junction kept 11 bases outside the gene matches. The CDR3 spans 19 residues. The CDR3 nucleotides read TGTGCCAGCAGTTACTCAATTGGAGGGGGCCATTATAGCAATCAGCCCCAGCATTTT. Protein product: CASSYSIGGGHYSNQPQHF.

J is TRBJ1-1 and V is TRBV5-1; D is possibly TRBD1 (5 bases). Per germline, CDR1 SGHRS and CDR2 YFSETQ. There are 15 residues in the CDR3. V was pared by 4 bases and J by 4 bases, with 17 bases between. The CDR3 bases are TGCGCCAGCAGCCAACGACAAGTGGGGCTCACTGAAGCTTTCTTT. It is translated as CASSQRQVGLTEAFF.

The genes are TRBV11-3 and TRBJ2-3; tentatively, D is TRBD1 (5 bases). The V end was cut by 3 bases, the J end by 0 bases, with 10 bases between. CDR3 length: 15 amino acids. Germline CDR1 reads SGHNT; CDR2 reads YENEEA. Here the CDR3 reads CASSFAGSSTDTQYF. DNA for the CDR3: TGTGCCAGCAGCTTCGCAGGGTCAAGCACAGATACGCAGTATTTT.

The chain uses TRBV28 and TRBJ2-5; 10 bases fit TRBD2. This CDR3 has 18 residues. Germline CDR1 and CDR2: MDHEN and SYDVKM. The V gene end was trimmed by 1 base and the J gene end by 5 bases; junction bases not matched to a gene: 13. The CDR3 DNA follows: TGTGCCAGCAGTTTATCGGGCCCTAGCGGGAGTAGGCGGGAGACCCAGTACTTC. Amino acid sequence: CASSLSGPSGSRRETQYF.

The genes are TRBV4-2 and TRBJ2-7; 12 nucleotides match TRBD2. The germline V gene has CDR1 LGHNA and CDR2 YNFKEQ. Trimming removed 4 bases from V and 3 bases from J; junction bases left unmatched: 7. This CDR3 comprises 16 residues. CDR3 DNA: TGTGCCAGCAGCCCCGGACTAGCGGGGTCCCACTACGAGCAGTACTTC. Translated: CASSPGLAGSHYEQYF.

The chain carries TRBV27 and TRBJ2-7, with 7 bases lining up with TRBD1. The CDR3 contains 15 residues. V shed 6 bases, J shed 2 bases, and the junction held 10 bases outside the gene matches. CDR1 and CDR2 (germline): MNHEY, SMNVEV (reference sequence). The CDR3 region is CASSLDRDSTYEQYF. CDR3 sequence (DNA): TGTGCCAGCAGCCTCGACAGGGACAGTACCTACGAGCAGTACTTC.

The chain couples TRBV6-8 to TRBJ1-5; no clear D. Germline V gene sequence: CDR1 MNHGY, CDR2 SAAAGT. The CDR3 length is 15 residues. Trimming removed 5 bases from V and 4 bases from J, with 15 bases in between. The DNA for the CDR3 is TGTGCCAGCAGTCAGAGGTTCCTATTTAATCAGCCCCAGCATTTT. Amino acids: CASSQRFLFNQPQHF.

The chain has TRBV9 and TRBJ2-2, with 9 bases lining up with TRBD2. Germline CDR1 SGDLS, CDR2 YYNGEE. The CDR3 totals 18 residues. Trimming removed 8 bases from V and 6 bases from J; junction bases left unmatched: 20. The CDR3 DNA reads TGTGCCAGTAGCCTGGGCGGTAGCGGGGGTCTACAGTCCGGGGAGCTGTTTTTT. Amino acid sequence: CASSLGGSGGLQSGELFF.

The chain employs TRBV7-9 and TRBJ1-1, with TRBD1 identical over 7 bases. The CDR3 is made up of 14 amino acids. V was pared by 6 bases and J by 1 base, with 5 bases of the junction left unmatched. Per germline, CDR1 SEHNR and CDR2 FQNEAQ (reference sequence). The CDR3 reads CASSLRQGNTEAFF. The DNA for the CDR3 is TGTGCCAGCAGTCTTCGACAGGGGAACACTGAAGCTTTCTTT.

V is TRBV30 and J is TRBJ1-6; no reliable D call. The CDR3 consists of 13 residues. The germline V and J ends were trimmed by 2 bases and 8 bases, with 10 bases remaining between them. Germline-derived CDR1 and CDR2 are GTSNPN and SVGIG (reference sequence). The CDR3 here is CAWSTGMDSPLHF. CDR3 coding DNA: TGTGCCTGGAGTACGGGGATGGATTCACCCCTCCACTTT.

The rearrangement uses TRBV21-1 and TRBJ1-5; TRBD1 is the table's D call, not checked against the DNA. TRBV21-1 constitutes a pseudogene. This CDR3 region has 18 residues. In nucleotides, the CDR3 is TGTGCCAGCAGCAAGGAGACAGGGGGCCTCGGGAGCAATCAGCCCCAGCATTTT. Protein: CASSKETGGLGSNQPQHF.

This rearrangement joins TRBV19 to TRBJ1-2, with D perhaps matching TRBD1 (6 bases). Per germline, CDR1 LNHDA and CDR2 SQIVND (reference sequence). The CDR3 has 14 amino acids. V was trimmed by 3 bases and J by 0 bases, leaving 8 bases between them. The CDR3 DNA reads as TGTGCCAGTAGTATCGGGACATCTAACTATGGCTACACCTTC. This sequence encodes CASSIGTSNYGYTF. Using reference TRBV19 and TRBJ1-2 for the parts outside the CDR3, the full variable domain is DGGITQSPKYLFRKEGQNVTLSCEQNLNHDAMYWYRQDPGQGLRLIYYSQIVNDFQKGDIAEGYSVSREKKESFPLTVTSAQKNPTAFYLCASSIGTSNYGYTFGSGTRLTVV.

There are a few counts of this clone. The rearrangement joins TRBV7-2 to TRBJ2-7; tentative D call: TRBD1 (6 bases). CDR3 length: 15 residues. Germline loops: CDR1 SGHTA, CDR2 FQGNSA. Trimming took off 1 base at V and 3 bases at J, with 13 bases between the two ends. The CDR3 DNA reads TGTGCCAGCAGCTTAGAACAGGGCAGATTCTACGAGCAGTACTTC. It is translated as CASSLEQGRFYEQYF.

The chain uses TRBV12-3 or TRBV12-4 and TRBJ2-7; D remains ambiguous. CDR3 length: 12 amino acids. Trimming removed 2 bases from V and 6 bases from J, with 8 bases in between. The CDR3 region has the DNA TGTGCCAGCAGTTTAATTTTCCGCGAGCAGTACTTC. It encodes CASSLIFREQYF.

This clone was observed a single time. The rearrangement links TRBV7-9 to TRBJ1-4, with 11 nucleotides matching TRBD1. J lost 7 bases, V lost 5 bases, and 15 bases had no gene match. The CDR3 covers 18 residues. Germline V gene sequence: CDR1 SEHNR, CDR2 FQNEAQ (reference sequence). The CDR3: CASSASDRGRFVGEKLFF. CDR3 in DNA: TGTGCCAGCAGCGCTTCGGACAGGGGGCGGTTTGTAGGTGAAAAACTGTTTTTT.

The chain recombines TRBV27 with TRBJ2-7, with 10 positions matching TRBD2. V lost 2 bases and J lost 3; bases outside the gene matches: 4. CDR3 length: 15 residues. Germline CDR1 reads MNHEY; CDR2 reads SMNVEV (reference sequence). CDR3 in amino acids: CASSLQASGSYEQYF. DNA of the CDR3: TGTGCCAGCAGTTTACAGGCTAGCGGGAGCTACGAGCAGTACTTC.

The chain uses TRBV27 and TRBJ1-1; 8 bases map to TRBD1. The CDR3 is 14 amino acids. V gave up 5 bases and J gave up 4 bases; unmatched junction bases: 6. Germline V gene data show CDR1 as MNHEY and CDR2 as SMNVEV (reference sequence). The CDR3, as DNA: TGTGCCAGCAGTACACACGGGACAGGCACTGAAGCTTTCTTT. This sequence encodes CASSTHGTGTEAFF.

The chain uses TRBV7-9 and TRBJ2-5, with 15 bases that match TRBD2. V trimming: 5 bases; J trimming: 0 bases; junction bases outside the gene matches: 4. Germline CDR1 SEHNR, CDR2 FQNEAQ (reference sequence). CDR3 length: 17 amino acids. The chain's CDR3 is CASSPGLAGGNQETQYF. In DNA, the CDR3 is TGTGCCAGCAGCCCCGGACTAGCGGGAGGGAACCAAGAGACCCAGTACTTC.

This clone was seen more than once but under ten times. This chain joins TRBV9 and TRBJ2-2, with D uncertain. The CDR3 is 13 amino acids. Trimming left V 1 base short and J 4 bases short, with 5 bases between. Germline values: CDR1 SGDLS, CDR2 YYNGEE. CDR3 region: CASSVTSTGELFF. The CDR3 nucleotides are TGTGCCAGCAGCGTAACGAGCACCGGGGAGCTGTTTTTT.